This record covers a single TCR beta chain. Its cognate antigen is unknown. CDR3 length: 15 residues. V lost 7 bases to trimming and J lost 1 base, with 16 bases between them. Germline CDR1 LNHDA, CDR2 SQIVND (reference sequence). TCRdb's copy holds only in-frame clones and misses some; the assay was immunoSEQ multiplex PCR. The table records approximately 41,000 clones, about 86% of them present only once. This sample was included in a study of CD8 T cells in acute hepatitis C reinfection. Findings of the study overall: Regardless of outcome, roughly twelve public clonotypes appeared, one using V04-02/J02-02.

The time point: naive CD8 control sorted from an acute-time-point sample. The sample comprised naive CD8+ T cells from PBMCs. The chain uses TRBV19 and TRBJ1-1, with no clear D. The source of this sequence is a man aged 25 to 40 with chronic hepatitis C. The CDR3 spells CASTPASGWNTEAFF. CDR3 bases: TGTGCCAGTACCCCGGCCTCGGGATGGAACACTGAAGCTTTCTTT.